The present entry profiles one T cell receptor beta chain with its context. What it binds is not known. The data are from a study of cytomegalovirus exposure and HLA in healthy donors. Study results and caveats: The tendency of first-cohort TCR clusters to co-occur in the approximately 110 validation repertoires was the finding of a later analysis.

Profiled with immunoSEQ multiplex PCR; TCRdb holds only in-frame clones, not every one. The table has more than 140,000 clones, less than 90% seen once. CDR3 length: 15 amino acids. V was pared by 7 bases and J by 2 bases, with 15 bases between. Germline CDR1 MDHEN, CDR2 SYDVKM. The receptor was isolated from a woman aged 18-29 years in good health and CMV-seropositive. Sequenced: PBMCs. The rearrangement links TRBV28 to TRBJ1-5, with D possibly being TRBD1 (6 bases). The CDR3 coding sequence is TGTGCCAGCACACGCAGGGGAGAAGGCAATCAGCCCCAGCATTTT. It codes for CASTRRGEGNQPQHF.